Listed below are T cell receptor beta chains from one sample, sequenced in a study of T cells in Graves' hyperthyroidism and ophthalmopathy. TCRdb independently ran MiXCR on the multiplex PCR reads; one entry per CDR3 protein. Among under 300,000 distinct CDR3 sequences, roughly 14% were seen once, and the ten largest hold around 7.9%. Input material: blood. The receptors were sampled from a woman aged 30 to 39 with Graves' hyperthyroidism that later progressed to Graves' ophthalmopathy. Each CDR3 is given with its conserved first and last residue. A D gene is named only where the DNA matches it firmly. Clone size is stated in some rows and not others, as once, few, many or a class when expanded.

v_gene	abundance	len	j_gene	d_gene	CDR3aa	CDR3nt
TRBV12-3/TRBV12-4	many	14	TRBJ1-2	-	CASSKIRSHYGYTF	TGTGCCAGCAGTAAAATCCGGAGTCACTATGGCTACACCTTC
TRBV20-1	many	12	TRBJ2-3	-	CSAFHWGDTQYF	TGCAGTGCTTTCCACTGGGGAGATACGCAGTATTTT
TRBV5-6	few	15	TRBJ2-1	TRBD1	CASSLTGATYNEQFF	TGTGCCAGCAGCTTAACAGGGGCAACCTACAATGAGCAGTTCTTC
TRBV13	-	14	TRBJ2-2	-	CASSLGLGPGELFF	TGTGCCAGCAGCTTAGGGTTGGGCCCCGGGGAGCTGTTTTTT
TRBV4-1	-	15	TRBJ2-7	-	CASSQAKGLTYEQYF	TGCGCCAGCAGCCAAGCGAAGGGGTTAACCTACGAGCAGTACTTC
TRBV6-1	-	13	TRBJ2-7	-	CAVRRDSPYEQYF	TGTGCCGTCCGCCGGGATTCCCCCTACGAGCAGTACTTC
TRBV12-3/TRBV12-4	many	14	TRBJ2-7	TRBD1	CASSRTGGDHEQYF	TGTGCCAGCAGTCGCACAGGGGGCGACCACGAGCAGTACTTC
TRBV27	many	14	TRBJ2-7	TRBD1	CASSFTGGFGEQYF	TGTGCCAGCAGCTTTACAGGGGGGTTCGGTGAGCAGTACTTC
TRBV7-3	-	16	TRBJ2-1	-	CASSLTAKSSYNEQFF	TGTGCCAGCAGCTTAACCGCAAAATCCTCCTACAATGAGCAGTTCTTC
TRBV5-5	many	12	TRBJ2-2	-	CASSSMSGELFF	TGTGCCAGCAGCTCCATGTCCGGGGAGCTGTTTTTT
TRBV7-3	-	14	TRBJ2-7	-	CASSSFQAVYEQYF	TGTGCCAGCAGCTCGTTCCAGGCCGTGTACGAGCAGTACTTC
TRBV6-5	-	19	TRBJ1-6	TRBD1	CASSYFQGAVSSYNSPLHF	TGTGCCAGCAGTTACTTTCAGGGGGCCGTTAGCTCCTATAATTCACCCCTCCACTTT
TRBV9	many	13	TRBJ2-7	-	CASSVGDNYEQYF	TGTGCCAGCAGCGTAGGGGACAACTACGAGCAGTACTTC
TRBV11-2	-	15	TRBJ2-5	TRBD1	CASSTGDRGQETQYF	TGTGCCAGCAGCACCGGGGACAGGGGACAAGAGACCCAGTACTTC
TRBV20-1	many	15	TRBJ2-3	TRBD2	CSALWVGGPPDTQYF	TGCAGTGCCCTATGGGTGGGAGGGCCTCCAGATACGCAGTATTTT
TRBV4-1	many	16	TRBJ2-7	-	CASSHGADSVSYEQYF	TGCGCCAGCAGCCATGGGGCGGACAGTGTATCCTACGAGCAGTACTTC
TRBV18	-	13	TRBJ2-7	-	CASSPPGPYEQYF	TGTGCCAGCTCACCACCTGGACCCTACGAGCAGTACTTC
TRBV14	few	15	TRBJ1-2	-	CASSQENVPMRGYTF	TGTGCCAGCAGCCAAGAGAACGTACCCATGAGAGGCTACACCTTC
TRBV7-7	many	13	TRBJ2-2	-	CASSSRTTGELFF	TGTGCTAGCAGCTCGAGAACCACCGGGGAGCTGTTTTTT
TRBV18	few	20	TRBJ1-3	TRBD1	CASSPLPGQGKKISGNTIYF	TGTGCCAGCTCACCCCTGCCGGGACAGGGAAAGAAGATCTCTGGAAACACCATATATTTT
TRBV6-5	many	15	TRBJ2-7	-	CASSYSWGGAYEQYF	TGTGCCAGCAGTTACTCGTGGGGTGGGGCTTACGAGCAGTACTTC
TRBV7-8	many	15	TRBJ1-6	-	CASSLAQGYNSPLHF	TGTGCCAGCAGCTTAGCACAGGGATATAATTCACCCCTCCACTTT
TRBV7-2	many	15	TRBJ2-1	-	CASSLGGTTYNEQFF	TGTGCCAGCAGCTTAGGGGGAACGACCTACAATGAGCAGTTCTTC
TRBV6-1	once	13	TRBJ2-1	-	CASESGAHNEQFF	TGTGCCAGCGAGTCCGGGGCGCACAATGAGCAGTTCTTC
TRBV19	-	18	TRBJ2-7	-	CASSIDGPGLATSYEQYF	TGTGCCAGTAGTATTGATGGCCCGGGCCTTGCTACCTCCTACGAGCAGTACTTC
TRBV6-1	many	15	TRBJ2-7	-	CASSPFEGDAYEQYF	TGTGCCAGCAGCCCTTTCGAGGGGGATGCCTACGAGCAGTACTTC
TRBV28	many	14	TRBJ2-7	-	CASTIGGTPLEQYF	TGTGCCAGCACCATAGGAGGGACTCCCCTCGAGCAGTACTTC
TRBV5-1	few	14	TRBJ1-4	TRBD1	CASSLWTGSEKLFF	TGCGCCAGCAGCTTATGGACAGGGTCTGAAAAACTGTTTTTT
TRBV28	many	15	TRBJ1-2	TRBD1	CASSFYGTGPYGYTF	TGTGCCAGCAGTTTCTACGGGACAGGGCCCTATGGCTACACCTTC
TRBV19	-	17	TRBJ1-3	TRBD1	CASSIFVDRDYGNTIYF	TGTGCCAGTAGTATCTTTGTCGACAGGGACTATGGAAACACCATATATTTT
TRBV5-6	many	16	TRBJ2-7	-	CASSPQAGSFSYEQYF	TGTGCCAGCAGCCCCCAGGCGGGGAGCTTCTCCTACGAGCAGTACTTC
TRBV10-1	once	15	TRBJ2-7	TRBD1	CASSLGTASSYEQYF	TGCGCCAGCAGTCTGGGGACAGCGAGCTCCTACGAGCAGTACTTC
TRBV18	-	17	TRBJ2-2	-	CASSPLSTGVNTGELFF	TGTGCCAGCTCACCACTCTCGACAGGCGTTAACACCGGGGAGCTGTTTTTT
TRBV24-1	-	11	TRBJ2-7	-	CATSVGCEQYF	TGTGCCACCAGTGTGGGATGCGAGCAGTACTTC
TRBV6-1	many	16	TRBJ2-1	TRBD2	CASSRLPGLDNNEQFF	TGTGCCAGCAGTAGACTTCCGGGACTAGACAACAATGAGCAGTTCTTC
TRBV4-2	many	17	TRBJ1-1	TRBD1	CASSQGVPGQGGTEAFF	TGTGCCAGCAGCCAAGGAGTTCCGGGACAGGGTGGAACTGAAGCTTTCTTT
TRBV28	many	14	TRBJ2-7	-	CASSGDFLSYEQYF	TGTGCCAGCAGCGGGGACTTCCTATCCTACGAGCAGTACTTC
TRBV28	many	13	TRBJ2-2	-	CASSFLLEVSLFF	TGTGCCAGCAGTTTTTTGTTGGAGGTTTCGCTGTTTTTT
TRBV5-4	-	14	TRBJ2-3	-	CASSGAGPLDTQYF	TGTGCCAGCAGCGGGGCGGGACCTCTGGATACGCAGTATTTT
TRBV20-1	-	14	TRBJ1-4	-	CSARDGGGAEKLFF	TGCAGTGCTAGAGATGGCGGAGGTGCTGAAAAACTGTTTTTT
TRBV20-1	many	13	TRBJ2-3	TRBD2	CSAPLSGRDTQYF	TGCAGTGCTCCTCTTAGCGGGAGAGATACGCAGTATTTT
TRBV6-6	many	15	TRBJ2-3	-	CASSYVEGRTDTQYF	TGTGCCAGCAGTTACGTAGAGGGCCGAACAGATACGCAGTATTTT
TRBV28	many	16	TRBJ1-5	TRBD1	CASSFFRGGSNQPQHF	TGTGCCAGCAGTTTCTTCAGGGGGGGTAGCAATCAGCCCCAGCATTTT
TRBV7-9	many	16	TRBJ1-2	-	CASSRWGDAERIGYTF	TGTGCCAGCAGCCGATGGGGAGACGCGGAAAGGATTGGCTACACCTTC
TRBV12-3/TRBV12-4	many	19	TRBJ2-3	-	CASSFVLWGESHRPHTQYF	TGTGCCAGCAGTTTCGTGTTATGGGGGGAGTCACACCGACCTCATACGCAGTATTTT
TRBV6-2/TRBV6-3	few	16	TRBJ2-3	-	CASSYSKGRSTDTQYF	TGTGCCAGCAGTTACTCGAAGGGCAGGAGCACAGATACGCAGTATTTT
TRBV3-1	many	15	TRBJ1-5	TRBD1	CASSQDRRQGRPQHF	TGTGCCAGCAGCCAAGATCGTCGACAGGGTCGGCCCCAGCATTTT
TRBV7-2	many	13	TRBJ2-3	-	CASSQPNTDTQYF	TGTGCCAGCAGCCAACCGAACACAGATACGCAGTATTTT
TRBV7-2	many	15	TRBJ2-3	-	CASSLSFFRTDTQYF	TGTGCCAGCAGCTTGTCGTTTTTCAGAACAGATACGCAGTATTTT
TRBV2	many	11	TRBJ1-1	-	CASTRNTEAFF	TGTGCCAGCACTCGGAACACTGAAGCTTTCTTT
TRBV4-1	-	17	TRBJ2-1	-	CASSQDPTGRLYNEQFF	TGCGCCAGCAGCCAAGATCCGACAGGTAGATTGTACAATGAGCAGTTCTTC
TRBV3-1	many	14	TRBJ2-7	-	CASSRDTVSYEQYF	TGTGCCAGCAGCAGGGACACCGTCTCCTACGAGCAGTACTTC
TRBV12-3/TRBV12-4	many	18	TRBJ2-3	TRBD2	CASSSRRLAGGTTDTQYF	TGTGCCAGCAGTTCCCGACGACTAGCGGGAGGAACCACAGATACGCAGTATTTT
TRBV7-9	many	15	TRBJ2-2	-	CASSFETDGAGELFF	TGTGCCAGCAGCTTCGAAACAGACGGGGCCGGGGAGCTGTTTTTT
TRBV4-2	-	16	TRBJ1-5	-	CASSQEHGAVNLPQHF	TGTGCCAGCAGCCAAGAGCACGGAGCTGTGAATTTGCCCCAGCATTTT